This T cell receptor (beta chain) was observed in a study of blood T cell repertoires in COVID-19. Study details: COVID-19 samples collected from the United States, Italy and Spain covered acute and convalescent phases.

The CDR3 is 14 amino acids. V was cut by 10 bases and J by 6 bases, with 18 bases left in between. The germline V gene has CDR1 MGHDK and CDR2 SYGVNS. Original methodology: Amplification from reference gene primers served as the basis for estimated nucleated cell counts. Assay used: immunoSEQ multiplex PCR; TCRdb lists only in-frame clones, some missing. V, J and clone size reflect that table, while D and trimming were determined from the DNA. The table lists some 460,000 clones, approximately 90% of them singletons. The chain joins TRBV25-1 to TRBJ1-4; TRBD1 is a possible D gene (5 bases). Sequences were obtained from peripheral blood. The source is a woman under 40 with acute or convalescent COVID-19. The DNA of the CDR3 is TGTGCCAACCTCGCAGGGAGGGTATATGAAAAACTGTTTTTT. Translation gives CANLAGRVYEKLFF.